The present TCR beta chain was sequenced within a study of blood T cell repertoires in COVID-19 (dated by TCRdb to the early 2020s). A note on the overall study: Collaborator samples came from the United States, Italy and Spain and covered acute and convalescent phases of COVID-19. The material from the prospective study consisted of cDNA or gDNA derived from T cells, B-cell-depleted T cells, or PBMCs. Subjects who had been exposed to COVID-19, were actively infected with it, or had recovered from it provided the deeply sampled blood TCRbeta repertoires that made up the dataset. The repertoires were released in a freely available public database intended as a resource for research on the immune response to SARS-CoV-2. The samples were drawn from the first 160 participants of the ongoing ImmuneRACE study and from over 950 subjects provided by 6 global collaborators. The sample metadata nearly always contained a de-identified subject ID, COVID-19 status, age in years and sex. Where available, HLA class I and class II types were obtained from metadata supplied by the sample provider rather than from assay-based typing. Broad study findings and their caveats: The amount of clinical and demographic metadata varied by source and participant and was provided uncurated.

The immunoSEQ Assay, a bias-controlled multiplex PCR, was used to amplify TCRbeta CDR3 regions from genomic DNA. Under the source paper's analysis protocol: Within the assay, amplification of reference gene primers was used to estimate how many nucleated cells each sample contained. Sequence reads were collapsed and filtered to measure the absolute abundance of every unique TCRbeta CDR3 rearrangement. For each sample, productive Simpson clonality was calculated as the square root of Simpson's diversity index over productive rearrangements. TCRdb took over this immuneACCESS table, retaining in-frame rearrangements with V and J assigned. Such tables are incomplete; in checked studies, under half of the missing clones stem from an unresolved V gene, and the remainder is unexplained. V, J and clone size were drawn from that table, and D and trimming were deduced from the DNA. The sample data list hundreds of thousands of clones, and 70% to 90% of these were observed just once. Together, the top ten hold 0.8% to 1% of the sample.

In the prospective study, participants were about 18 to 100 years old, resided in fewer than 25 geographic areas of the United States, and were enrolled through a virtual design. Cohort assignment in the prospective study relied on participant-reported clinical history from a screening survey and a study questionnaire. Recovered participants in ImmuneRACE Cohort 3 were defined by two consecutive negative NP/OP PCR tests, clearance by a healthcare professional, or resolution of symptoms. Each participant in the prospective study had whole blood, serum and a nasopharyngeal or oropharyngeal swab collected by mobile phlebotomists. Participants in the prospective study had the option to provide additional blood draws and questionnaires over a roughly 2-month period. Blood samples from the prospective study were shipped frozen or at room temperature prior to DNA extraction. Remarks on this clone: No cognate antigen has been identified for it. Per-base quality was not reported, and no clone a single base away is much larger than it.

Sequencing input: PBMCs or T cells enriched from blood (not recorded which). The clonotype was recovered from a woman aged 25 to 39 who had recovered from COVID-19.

The DNA sequence is TGTGCCTGGGGGACAGGGAACCATAATTCACCCCTCCACTTT. This encodes CAWGTGNHNSPLHF. The chain was built from TRBV30 and TRBJ1-6, with 9 bases aligning to TRBD1. CDR1 and CDR2 (GTSNPN, SVGIG) derive from the germline V gene (reference sequence). CDR3 length: 14 amino acids, cysteine to phenylalanine. This entry keeps only the CDR3 DNA: 42 bases, framed from base 1. Germline trimming: 5 bases from V, 5 bases from J; junction bases outside gene matches: 4.